Listed below are T cell receptor beta chains from one sample, sequenced in a study of blood T cell repertoires in COVID-19. Measured with immunoSEQ multiplex PCR; TCRdb has only the in-frame clones, and not every one. Of 250,000 or so clones listed, roughly 80% were seen once; the top ten hold less than 4%. The specimen sequenced was peripheral blood. Receptor source: a woman younger than 30 with acute or convalescent COVID-19. Each CDR3 is given with its conserved first and last residue. D genes are given only for firm matches. Expanded clones get a size class; other rows say once, few or many, or leave the size out.

d_gene,j_gene,abundance,v_gene,CDR3aa,CDR3nt
TRBD2,TRBJ2-1,-,TRBV2,CASRGSGISYSEQFF,TGTGCCAGCAGAGGAAGCGGGATATCCTATAGTGAGCAGTTCTTC
TRBD1,TRBJ2-7,-,TRBV30,CAWRRGTGGSYEQYF,TGTGCCTGGCGTCGGGGGACAGGGGGATCCTACGAGCAGTACTTC
-,TRBJ1-4,-,TRBV5-5,CASSWGPNEKLFF,TGTGCCAGCAGTTGGGGGCCCAATGAAAAACTGTTTTTT
-,TRBJ1-3,few,TRBV2,CASTVGGDSGNTIYF,TGTGCCAGCACCGTTGGGGGGGACTCTGGAAACACCATATATTTT
-,TRBJ2-1,-,TRBV19,CASNRVGYNEQFF,TGTGCCAGTAACCGGGTGGGCTACAATGAGCAGTTCTTC
-,TRBJ2-1,-,TRBV6-5,CASSYSVVDEQFF,TGTGCCAGCAGTTACTCGGTAGTCGATGAGCAGTTCTTC
-,TRBJ2-7,few,TRBV5-1,CASTGTGSPSEQYF,TGCGCCAGCACCGGAACAGGGAGCCCCTCCGAGCAGTACTTC
-,TRBJ2-7,-,TRBV30,CAWSPWKEGQYF,TGTGCCTGGAGTCCATGGAAAGAGGGGCAGTACTTC
-,TRBJ2-7,-,TRBV6-5,CASSFRGYEQYF,TGTGCCAGCAGTTTCCGAGGGTACGAGCAGTACTTC
-,TRBJ1-3,-,TRBV5-6,CASSLPDRTSGNTIYF,TGTGCCAGCAGCCTCCCGGACAGAACCTCTGGAAACACCATATATTTT
TRBD2,TRBJ2-2,once,TRBV28,CASSFARASGKDGELFF,TGTGCCAGCAGTTTCGCCCGGGCTAGCGGGAAAGATGGGGAGCTGTTTTTT
-,TRBJ2-6,-,TRBV27,CASSLYPPNSGANVLTF,TGTGCCAGCAGTTTATACCCCCCTAACTCTGGGGCCAACGTCCTGACTTTC
-,TRBJ2-2,-,TRBV6-5,CASRPPGAGPGELFF,TGTGCCAGCAGGCCACCGGGAGCTGGGCCCGGGGAGCTGTTTTTT
TRBD2,TRBJ2-3,-,TRBV15,CATSRAPGLAGVGDTDTQYF,TGTGCCACCAGCAGAGCTCCCGGACTAGCGGGAGTTGGTGACACAGATACGCAGTATTTT
TRBD2,TRBJ2-3,-,TRBV7-9,CASSVAGGPTDTQYF,TGTGCCAGCAGCGTAGCGGGAGGGCCGACAGATACGCAGTATTTT
-,TRBJ2-7,few,TRBV6-5,CASSSELNEQYF,TGTGCCAGCAGTTCCGAACTAAACGAGCAGTACTTC
-,TRBJ1-4,-,TRBV13,CASSRPGRFEKLFF,TGTGCCAGCAGCCGACCAGGCCGATTCGAAAAACTGTTTTTT
-,TRBJ2-2,-,TRBV4-3,CASSRARAANTGELFF,TGCGCCAGCAGCCGAGCGAGGGCGGCTAACACCGGGGAGCTGTTTTTT
TRBD2,TRBJ2-7,-,TRBV19,CASTDGTSGIYEQYF,TGTGCCAGTACAGACGGGACTAGCGGAATCTACGAGCAGTACTTC
TRBD1,TRBJ1-5,-,TRBV30,CAWSGGQARSNQPQHF,TGTGCCTGGAGTGGAGGACAGGCCCGAAGCAATCAGCCCCAGCATTTT
TRBD1,TRBJ2-1,-,TRBV19,CASSTQPGQLYNEQFF,TGTGCCAGTAGTACCCAACCGGGACAGCTCTACAATGAGCAGTTCTTC
TRBD2,TRBJ2-7,-,TRBV2,CASSETWTSDYEQYF,TGTGCCAGCAGCGAAACCTGGACTAGCGACTACGAGCAGTACTTC
TRBD2,TRBJ2-7,-,TRBV4-3,CASSQGTSVAYEQYF,TGCGCCAGCAGCCAAGGGACTAGCGTTGCCTACGAGCAGTACTTC
-,TRBJ1-2,few,TRBV6-5,CASSYSGGLGYGYTF,TGTGCCAGCAGTTACTCGGGGGGGCTCGGCTATGGCTACACCTTC
-,TRBJ2-7,-,TRBV5-6,CASSLEPDYYEQYF,TGTGCCAGCAGCTTGGAGCCGGACTACTACGAGCAGTACTTC
-,TRBJ2-1,-,TRBV19,CASSIEKRPYNEQFF,TGTGCCAGTAGTATAGAGAAGCGACCCTACAATGAGCAGTTCTTC
-,TRBJ2-7,-,TRBV30,CAWSVRYGEEQYF,TGTGCCTGGAGTGTACGATACGGGGAGGAGCAGTACTTC
TRBD1,TRBJ1-1,-,TRBV30,CAWGEDRGLEAFF,TGTGCCTGGGGCGAGGACAGGGGACTCGAAGCTTTCTTT
TRBD1,TRBJ1-6,few,TRBV9,CASSVGQNSPLHF,TGTGCCAGCAGCGTGGGACAGAATTCACCCCTCCACTTT
TRBD2,TRBJ2-1,-,TRBV7-6,CASSLAGGEQFF,TGTGCCAGCAGCCTCGCGGGAGGTGAGCAGTTCTTC
-,TRBJ2-7,-,TRBV6-6,CASSPSGERAPYEQYF,TGTGCCAGCAGCCCGAGTGGGGAGCGGGCCCCCTACGAGCAGTACTTC
TRBD1,TRBJ1-1,-,TRBV6-5,CASSRTGLTEAFF,TGTGCCAGCAGTCGGACAGGTCTCACTGAAGCTTTCTTT
-,TRBJ1-3,-,TRBV30,CAWSVSGPVNTIYF,TGTGCCTGGAGTGTCTCTGGGCCCGTAAACACCATATATTTT
TRBD2,TRBJ2-1,-,TRBV4-3,CASSRTGASGYNEQFF,TGCGCCAGCAGCCGAACCGGGGCTAGCGGATACAATGAGCAGTTCTTC
-,TRBJ2-5,-,TRBV5-4,CASSLSPGSVETQYF,TGTGCCAGCAGCTTGTCACCAGGGTCGGTGGAGACCCAGTACTTC
-,TRBJ1-3,-,TRBV3-1/TRBV3-2,CASSHQGSSGNTIYF,TGTGCCAGCAGCCACCAGGGCTCCTCTGGAAACACCATATATTTT
TRBD2,TRBJ2-1,-,TRBV7-9,CASSFPTSAAEQFF,TGTGCCAGCAGCTTTCCTACTAGCGCGGCTGAGCAGTTCTTC
-,TRBJ2-5,-,TRBV5-1,CASSPSTDQETQYF,TGCGCCAGCAGCCCGTCGACTGATCAAGAGACCCAGTACTTC
TRBD2,TRBJ2-3,-,TRBV7-3,CASSLSGRSTDTQYF,TGTGCCAGCAGCTTGAGCGGGAGGAGCACAGATACGCAGTATTTT
-,TRBJ1-2,-,TRBV2,CASSERTHYGYTF,TGTGCCAGCAGTGAAAGGACTCACTATGGCTACACCTTC
TRBD2,TRBJ2-7,-,TRBV19,CASSHRTSGSYEQYF,TGTGCCAGTAGTCATAGGACTAGCGGGTCCTACGAGCAGTACTTC
TRBD2,TRBJ2-3,-,TRBV5-1,CASSFGLAGGGGDTQYF,TGCGCCAGCAGCTTCGGGCTAGCGGGAGGTGGTGGAGATACGCAGTATTTT
-,TRBJ2-1,-,TRBV3-1/TRBV3-2,CASSQVPRRSPYNEQFF,TGTGCCAGCAGCCAAGTCCCCCGCCGGTCCCCCTACAATGAGCAGTTCTTC
TRBD2,TRBJ2-1,-,TRBV4-2,CASSQGGRTYNEQFF,TGTGCCAGCAGCCAGGGCGGGAGAACCTACAATGAGCAGTTCTTC
-,TRBJ1-1,-,TRBV6-2/TRBV6-3,CASSYAGQLNTEAFF,TGTGCCAGCAGTTACGCAGGACAGCTAAACACTGAAGCTTTCTTT
-,TRBJ1-4,-,TRBV13,CASSSSTGNEKLFF,TGTGCCAGCAGCTCCTCGACGGGTAATGAAAAACTGTTTTTT
-,TRBJ1-3,-,TRBV6-1,CASSETGFRNTIYF,TGTGCCAGCAGTGAAACAGGGTTTAGAAACACCATATATTTT
-,TRBJ2-5,-,TRBV3-1/TRBV3-2,CASSRKDWQETQYF,TGTGCCAGCAGCCGAAAGGACTGGCAAGAGACCCAGTACTTC
-,TRBJ1-1,-,TRBV6-5,CAAAGAINTEAFF,TGTGCCGCGGCAGGGGCTATAAACACTGAAGCTTTCTTT